Each of the 9 T cell receptor beta chains below was sequenced from the same sample in a study of early stage breast cancer tumors (dated by TCRdb to about 2017). The library was generated by the immunoSEQ multiplex PCR assay. Sourced from immuneACCESS, this table was stored by TCRdb with only in-frame sequences that have V and J called. A share of the clones is absent; for the studies checked, an unresolved V gene accounts for under half, and the remainder has no known explanation. Here the sample has roughly 48,000 clones; approximately 80% occur a single time. About 1.3% of the sample is in the top ten clones. Sequenced input: blood. Receptors originate from a person aged 45 to 59 with breast cancer.

The chain joins TRBV28 to TRBJ2-2, with unresolved D. There are 17 residues in the CDR3. Germline V gives CDR1 MDHEN, CDR2 SYDVKM. With 5 bases removed from V and 3 bases from J, the gap between germline ends came to 19 bases. CDR3 loop: CASSPRPSVFYTGELFF. In nucleotides, the CDR3 is TGTGCCAGCAGTCCGCGCCCCTCAGTTTTCTACACCGGGGAGCTGTTTTTT.

This chain links TRBV10-3 with TRBJ1-3; no reliable D call. From germline, CDR1 is ENHRY and CDR2 SYGVKD. The V and J ends lost 6 bases and 4 bases respectively, with 7 bases between them. The CDR3 contains 12 residues. The CDR3 protein is CAIRAGGNTIYF. In DNA form, the CDR3 reads TGTGCCATCAGGGCGGGAGGAAACACCATATATTTT.

The chain couples TRBV7-9 to TRBJ2-3; no definite D call. Germline assignment: CDR1 SEHNR and CDR2 FQNEAQ (reference sequence). The CDR3 runs 13 residues. The V gene lost 7 bases and the J gene lost 3 bases, with 11 bases spanning the gap. The CDR3 reads CASMRLETDTQYF. The CDR3 coding sequence is TGTGCCAGCATGCGCCTAGAGACAGATACGCAGTATTTT.

The chain joins TRBV21-1 to TRBJ2-7; TRBD2, the D gene given by the table, was not confirmed from the DNA. TRBV21-1 is deemed a pseudogene. The CDR3 length is 16 residues. The CDR3 DNA reads TGTGCCAGCAGCAAAGCCGCGACTAGCGGGACCTACGAGCAGTACTTC. Its translation is CASSKAATSGTYEQYF.

The gene calls are TRBV11-2 and TRBJ2-7; no clear D. The CDR3 is made up of 15 amino acids. V was clipped by 4 bases and J by 7 bases, with 20 bases between them. Germline CDR1 and CDR2: SGHAT and FQNNGV. CDR3 sequence: CASSSKQWTVGEQYF. CDR3 sequence (DNA): TGTGCCAGCAGCTCAAAACAGTGGACGGTGGGAGAGCAGTACTTC. The full variable domain, completed using reference TRBV11-2 and TRBJ2-7, is EAGVAQSPRYKIIEKRQSVAFWCNPISGHATLYWYQQILGQGPKLLIQFQNNGVVDDSQLPKDRFSAERLKGVDSTLKIQPAKLEDSAVYLCASSSKQWTVGEQYFGPGTRLTVT.

The CDR3 spells CSVGGTVSYNEQFF. CDR3 DNA: TGCAGCGTTGGAGGGACAGTCTCCTACAATGAGCAGTTCTTC. V is TRBV29-1 and J is TRBJ2-1, with 7 bases fitting TRBD1. The CDR3 has 14 residues. V lost 4 bases, J lost 0 bases, and 3 bases stayed unmatched. Germline V gives CDR1 SQVTM, CDR2 ANQGSEA.

DNA of the CDR3: TGTGCCAGCAGCTTGCAGGGCTATGGCTACACCTTC. Protein: CASSLQGYGYTF. The chain joins TRBV7-9 to TRBJ1-2; TRBD1 is a possible D gene (5 bases). The germline V gene has CDR1 SEHNR and CDR2 FQNEAQ (reference sequence). There are 12 residues in the CDR3. Trimming pared 3 bases from V and 4 bases from J, leaving 6 bases between.

This clone was counted only a few times. The chain combines TRBV7-9 with TRBJ1-2; 10 bases are a match to TRBD1. The CDR3 consists of 15 residues. Per germline, CDR1 SEHNR and CDR2 FQNEAQ (reference sequence). Trimming took 2 bases from V and 6 from J; bases not matched to a gene: 6. Here the CDR3 DNA reads TGTGCCAGCAGCTTATTGACAGGGGGCTGGCATGGCTACACCTTC. This codes for CASSLLTGGWHGYTF.

The V gene is TRBV7-2, the J gene TRBJ1-2; 9 nucleotides agree with TRBD1. With 1 base clipped from V and 2 bases from J, the junction kept 2 bases outside the gene matches. The CDR3 covers 15 residues. The germline gives CDR1 SGHTA, CDR2 FQGNSA. The CDR3 nucleotides read TGTGCCAGCAGCTTAGTCGGGACAGGGAACTATGGCTACACCTTC. This sequence encodes CASSLVGTGNYGYTF.